This TCR beta chain emerged from a study of STAT5B mutations in CD4+ large granular lymphocyte leukemia. Study-level findings and limits: Compared with healthy controls (2/35), patient top clones favored TRBV06 (8/27).

The germline V gene has CDR1 SGHRS and CDR2 YFSETQ. V shed 4 bases and J 2 bases; nucleotides not matched to a gene: 3. CDR3 length: 16 amino acids. The survey-level immunoSEQ assay was used. TCRdb keeps only in-frame clones here, not all; method: immunoSEQ multiplex PCR. This table holds about 24,000 clones, approximately 75% found once. On this clone: As yet, its antigen is unknown.

The chain couples TRBV5-1 to TRBJ2-1, with 13 bases lining up with TRBD2. The TCR sequence derives from a human donor in good health. The sequencing sample was made of CD4+ T cells from blood buffy coats. In DNA form, the CDR3 reads TGCGCCAGCAGCCGACTAGCGGGGGGAACCTACAATGAGCAGTTCTTC. This gives the protein CASSRLAGGTYNEQFF. The entire variable domain, with the rest obtained from reference TRBV5-1 and TRBJ2-1, is as follows: KAGVTQTPRYLIKTRGQQVTLSCSPISGHRSVSWYQQTPGQGLQFLFEYFSETQRNKGNFPGRFSGRQFSNSRSEMNVSTLELGDSALYLCASSRLAGGTYNEQFFGPGTRLTVL.